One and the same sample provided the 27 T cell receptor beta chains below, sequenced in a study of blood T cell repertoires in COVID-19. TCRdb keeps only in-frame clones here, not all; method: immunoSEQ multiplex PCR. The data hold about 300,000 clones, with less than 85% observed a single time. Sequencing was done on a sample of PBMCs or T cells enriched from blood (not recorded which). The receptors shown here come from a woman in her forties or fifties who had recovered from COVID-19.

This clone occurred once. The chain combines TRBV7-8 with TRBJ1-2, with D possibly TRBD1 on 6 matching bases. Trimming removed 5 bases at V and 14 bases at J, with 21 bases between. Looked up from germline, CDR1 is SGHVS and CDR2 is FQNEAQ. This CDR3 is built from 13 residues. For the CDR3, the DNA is TGTGCCAGCAGCCAGCTACAACAGGGATTGAGGACCTTC. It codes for CASSQLQQGLRTF.

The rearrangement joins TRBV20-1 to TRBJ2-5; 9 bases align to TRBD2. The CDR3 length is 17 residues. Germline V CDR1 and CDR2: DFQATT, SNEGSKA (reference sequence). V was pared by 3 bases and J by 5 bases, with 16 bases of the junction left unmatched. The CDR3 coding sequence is TGCAGTGCTAGTGATTCCCGTGGCGTAGCGGGAGTGGAGACCCAGTACTTC. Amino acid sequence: CSASDSRGVAGVETQYF.

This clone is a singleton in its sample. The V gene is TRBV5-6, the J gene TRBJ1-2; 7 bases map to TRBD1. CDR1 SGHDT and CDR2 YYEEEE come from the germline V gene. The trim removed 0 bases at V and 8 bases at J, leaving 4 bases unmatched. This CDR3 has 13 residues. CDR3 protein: CASSLVLGGGYTF. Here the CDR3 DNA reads TGTGCCAGCAGCTTGGTTCTAGGGGGCGGCTACACCTTC.

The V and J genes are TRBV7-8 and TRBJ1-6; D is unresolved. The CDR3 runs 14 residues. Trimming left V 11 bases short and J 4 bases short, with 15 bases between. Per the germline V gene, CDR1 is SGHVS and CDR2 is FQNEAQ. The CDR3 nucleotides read TGTGCCTCGGCATCCGGGGATTATAATTCACCCCTCCACTTT. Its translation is CASASGDYNSPLHF.

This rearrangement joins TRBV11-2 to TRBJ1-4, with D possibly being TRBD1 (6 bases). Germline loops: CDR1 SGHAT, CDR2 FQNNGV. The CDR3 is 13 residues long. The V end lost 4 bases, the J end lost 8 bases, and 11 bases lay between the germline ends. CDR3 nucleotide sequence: TGTGCCAGCAGCTACCCCGGGACAGAAAAACTGTTTTTT. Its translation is CASSYPGTEKLFF.

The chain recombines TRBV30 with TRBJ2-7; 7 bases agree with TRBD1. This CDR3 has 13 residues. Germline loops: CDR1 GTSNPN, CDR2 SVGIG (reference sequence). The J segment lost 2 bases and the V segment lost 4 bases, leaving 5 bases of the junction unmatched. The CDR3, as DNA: TGTGCCTGGAAGTCGCAGGGGGCCTACGAGCAGTACTTC. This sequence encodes CAWKSQGAYEQYF. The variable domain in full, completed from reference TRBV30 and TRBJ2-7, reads SQTIHQWPATLVQPVGSPLSLECTVEGTSNPNLYWYRQAAGRGLQLLFYSVGIGQISSEVPQNLSASRPQDRQFILSSKKLLLSDSGFYLCAWKSQGAYEQYFGPGTRLTVT.

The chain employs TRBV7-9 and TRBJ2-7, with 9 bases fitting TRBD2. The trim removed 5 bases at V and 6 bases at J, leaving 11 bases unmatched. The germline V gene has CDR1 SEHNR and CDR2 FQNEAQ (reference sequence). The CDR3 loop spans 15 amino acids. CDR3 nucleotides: TGTGCCAGCAGCCCCATTAGCGGGAGACGGGCCGAGCAGTACTTC. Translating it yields CASSPISGRRAEQYF.

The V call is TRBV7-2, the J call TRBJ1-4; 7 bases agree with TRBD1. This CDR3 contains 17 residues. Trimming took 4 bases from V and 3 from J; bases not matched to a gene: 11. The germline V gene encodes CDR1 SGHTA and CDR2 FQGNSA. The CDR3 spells CASSSDIRGTANEKLFF. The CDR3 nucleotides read TGTGCCAGCAGCTCCGATATAAGGGGGACAGCTAATGAAAAACTGTTTTTT.

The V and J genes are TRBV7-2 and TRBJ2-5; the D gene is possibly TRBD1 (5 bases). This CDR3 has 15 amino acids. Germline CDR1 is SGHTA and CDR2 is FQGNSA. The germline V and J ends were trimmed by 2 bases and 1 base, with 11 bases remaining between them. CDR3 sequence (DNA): TGTGCCAGCAGCTTATATCGGCAGGGCCAAGAGACCCAGTACTTC. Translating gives CASSLYRQGQETQYF.

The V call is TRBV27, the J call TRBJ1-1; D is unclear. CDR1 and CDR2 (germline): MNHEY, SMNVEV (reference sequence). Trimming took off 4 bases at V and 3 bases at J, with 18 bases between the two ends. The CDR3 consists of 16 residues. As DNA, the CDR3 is TGTGCCAGCAGTTCCCGACGGGAATCTATTGACACTGAAGCTTTCTTT. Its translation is CASSSRRESIDTEAFF.

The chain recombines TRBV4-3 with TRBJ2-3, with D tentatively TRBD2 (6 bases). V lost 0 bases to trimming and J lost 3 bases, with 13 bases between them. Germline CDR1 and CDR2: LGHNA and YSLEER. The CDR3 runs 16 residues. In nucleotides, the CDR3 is TGCGCCAGCAGCCAAGATTTCGGGGCGGGAACAGATACGCAGTATTTT. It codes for CASSQDFGAGTDTQYF.

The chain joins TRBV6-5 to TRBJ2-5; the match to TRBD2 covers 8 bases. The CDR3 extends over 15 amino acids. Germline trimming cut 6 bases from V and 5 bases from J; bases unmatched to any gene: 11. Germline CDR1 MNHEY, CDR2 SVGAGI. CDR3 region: CASSLLLRGGETQYF. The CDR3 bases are TGTGCCAGCAGCTTACTCCTCCGCGGGGGGGAGACCCAGTACTTC.

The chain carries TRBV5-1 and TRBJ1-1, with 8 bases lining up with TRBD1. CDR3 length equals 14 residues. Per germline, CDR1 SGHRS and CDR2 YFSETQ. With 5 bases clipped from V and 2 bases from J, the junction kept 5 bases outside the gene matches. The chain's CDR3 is CASRRTGLNTEAFF. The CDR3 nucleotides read TGCGCCAGCAGACGGACAGGGCTTAACACTGAAGCTTTCTTT.

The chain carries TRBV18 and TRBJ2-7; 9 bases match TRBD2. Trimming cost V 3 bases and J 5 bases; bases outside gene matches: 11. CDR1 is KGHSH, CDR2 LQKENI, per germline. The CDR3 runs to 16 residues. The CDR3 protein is CASSPNPPSGINEQYF. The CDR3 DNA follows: TGTGCCAGCTCACCTAATCCGCCTAGCGGGATCAACGAGCAGTACTTC.

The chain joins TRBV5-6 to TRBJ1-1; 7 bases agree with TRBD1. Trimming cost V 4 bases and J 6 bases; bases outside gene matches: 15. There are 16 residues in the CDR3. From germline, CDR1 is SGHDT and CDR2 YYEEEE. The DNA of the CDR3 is TGTGCCAGCAGCCCCAAGGACAGGACCTACAGGGCTGAAGCTTTCTTT. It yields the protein CASSPKDRTYRAEAFF.

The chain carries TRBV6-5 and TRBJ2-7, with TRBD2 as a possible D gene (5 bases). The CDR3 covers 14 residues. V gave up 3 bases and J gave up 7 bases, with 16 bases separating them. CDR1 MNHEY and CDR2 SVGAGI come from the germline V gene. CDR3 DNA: TGTGCCAGCAGTTATAAAGCGGAGATGTGGGAGCAGTACTTC. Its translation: CASSYKAEMWEQYF.

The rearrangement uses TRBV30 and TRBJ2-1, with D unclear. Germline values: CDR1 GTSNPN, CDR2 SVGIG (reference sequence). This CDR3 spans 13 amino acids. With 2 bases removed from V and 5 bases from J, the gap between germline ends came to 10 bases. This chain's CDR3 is CAWSLVPNNEQFF. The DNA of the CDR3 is TGTGCCTGGAGTCTGGTCCCTAACAATGAGCAGTTCTTC.

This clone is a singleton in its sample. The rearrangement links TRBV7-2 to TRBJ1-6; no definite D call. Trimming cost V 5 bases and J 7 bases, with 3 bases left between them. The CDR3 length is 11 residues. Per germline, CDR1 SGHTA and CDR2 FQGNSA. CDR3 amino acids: CASSENSPLHF. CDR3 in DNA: TGTGCCAGCAGCGAGAATTCACCCCTCCACTTT.

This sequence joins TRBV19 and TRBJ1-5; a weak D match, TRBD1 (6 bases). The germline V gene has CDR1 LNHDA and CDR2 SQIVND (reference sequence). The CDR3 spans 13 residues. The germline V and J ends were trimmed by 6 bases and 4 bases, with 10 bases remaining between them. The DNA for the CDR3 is TGTGCCAGTAGCGGACAGAAAAATCAGCCCCAGCATTTT. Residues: CASSGQKNQPQHF.

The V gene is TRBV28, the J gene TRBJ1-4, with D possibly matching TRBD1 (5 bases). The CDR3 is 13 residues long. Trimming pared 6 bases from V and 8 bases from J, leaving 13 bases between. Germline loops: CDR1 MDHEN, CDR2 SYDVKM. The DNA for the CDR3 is TGTGCCAGCAGGCTCCCGGGGGGGGAAAAACTGTTTTTT. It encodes CASRLPGGEKLFF.

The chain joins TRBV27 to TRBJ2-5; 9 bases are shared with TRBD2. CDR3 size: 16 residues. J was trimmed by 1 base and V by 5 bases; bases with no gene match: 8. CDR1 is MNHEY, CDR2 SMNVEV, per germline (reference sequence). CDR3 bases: TGTGCCAGCAGTATTAGCGGGAGCTTTACCCAAGAGACCCAGTACTTC. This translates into CASSISGSFTQETQYF.

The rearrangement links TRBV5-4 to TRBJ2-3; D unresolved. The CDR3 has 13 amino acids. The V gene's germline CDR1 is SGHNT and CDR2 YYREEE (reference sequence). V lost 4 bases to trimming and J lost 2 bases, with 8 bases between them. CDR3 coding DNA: TGTGCCAGCAGCGAGATTTACACAGATACGCAGTATTTT. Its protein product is CASSEIYTDTQYF. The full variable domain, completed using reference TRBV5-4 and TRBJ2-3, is ETGVTQSPTHLIKTRGQQVTLRCSSQSGHNTVSWYQQALGQGPQFIFQYYREEENGRGNFPPRFSGLQFPNYSSELNVNALELDDSALYLCASSEIYTDTQYFGPGTRLTVL.

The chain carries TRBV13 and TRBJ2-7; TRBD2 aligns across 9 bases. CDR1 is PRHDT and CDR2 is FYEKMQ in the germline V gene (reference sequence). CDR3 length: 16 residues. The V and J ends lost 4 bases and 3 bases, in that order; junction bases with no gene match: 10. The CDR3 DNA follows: TGTGCCAGCAGCTCCCTAGGGACTAGCTCGAACTACGAGCAGTACTTC. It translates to CASSSLGTSSNYEQYF.

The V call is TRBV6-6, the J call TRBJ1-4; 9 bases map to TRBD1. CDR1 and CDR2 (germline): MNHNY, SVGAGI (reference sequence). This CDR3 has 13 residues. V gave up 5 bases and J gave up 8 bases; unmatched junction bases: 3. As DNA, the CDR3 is TGTGCCAGCAGTCTCGGGACAGGGGAAAAACTGTTTTTT. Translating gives CASSLGTGEKLFF.

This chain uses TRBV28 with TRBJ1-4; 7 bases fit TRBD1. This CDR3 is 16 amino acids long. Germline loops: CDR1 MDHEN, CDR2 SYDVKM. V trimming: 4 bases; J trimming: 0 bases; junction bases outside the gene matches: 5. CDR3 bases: TGTGCCAGCAGTTCCCGGGACAGCCCAACTAATGAAAAACTGTTTTTT. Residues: CASSSRDSPTNEKLFF.

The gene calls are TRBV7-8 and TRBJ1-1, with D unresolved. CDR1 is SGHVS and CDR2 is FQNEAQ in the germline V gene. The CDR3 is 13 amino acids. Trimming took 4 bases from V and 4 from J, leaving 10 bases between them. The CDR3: CASSSELGTEAFF. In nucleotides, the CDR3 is TGTGCCAGCAGCTCCGAACTCGGCACTGAAGCTTTCTTT.

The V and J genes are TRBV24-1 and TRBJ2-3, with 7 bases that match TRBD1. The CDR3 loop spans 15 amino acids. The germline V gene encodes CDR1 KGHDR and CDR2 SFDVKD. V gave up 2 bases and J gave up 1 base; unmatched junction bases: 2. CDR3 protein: CATSDSRGRTDTQYF. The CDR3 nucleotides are TGTGCCACCAGTGATTCGAGGGGGCGCACAGATACGCAGTATTTT.